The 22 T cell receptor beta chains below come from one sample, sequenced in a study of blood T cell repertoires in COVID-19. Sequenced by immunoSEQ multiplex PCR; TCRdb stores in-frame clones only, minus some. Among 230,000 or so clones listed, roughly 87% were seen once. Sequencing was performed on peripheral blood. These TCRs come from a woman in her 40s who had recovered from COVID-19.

The CDR3 DNA follows: TGTGCCAGCAGCCTAAGACTAGCGGGGGGACTCGAGGGCCAGTACTTC. This translates into CASSLRLAGGLEGQYF. The rearrangement links TRBV6-2 or TRBV6-3 to TRBJ2-5; 13 bases agree with TRBD2. V shed 6 bases and J 10 bases; nucleotides not matched to a gene: 14. Germline V gene sequence: CDR1 MNHEY, CDR2 SVGEGT. This CDR3 spans 16 amino acids.

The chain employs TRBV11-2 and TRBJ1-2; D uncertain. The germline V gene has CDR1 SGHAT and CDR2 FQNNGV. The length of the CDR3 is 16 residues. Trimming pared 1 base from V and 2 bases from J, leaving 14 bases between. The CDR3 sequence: CASSLAVLTGNYGYTF. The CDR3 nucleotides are TGTGCCAGCAGCTTAGCCGTCTTGACTGGGAACTATGGCTACACCTTC.

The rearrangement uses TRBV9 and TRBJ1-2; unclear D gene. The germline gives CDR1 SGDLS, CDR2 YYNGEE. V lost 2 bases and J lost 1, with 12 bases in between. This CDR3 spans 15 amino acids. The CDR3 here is CASSVRDTINYGYTF. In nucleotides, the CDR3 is TGTGCCAGCAGCGTTCGAGATACGATTAACTATGGCTACACCTTC.

DNA of the CDR3: TGTGCCACCGCGGAGGGGTTGAACACTGAAGCTTTCTTT. This codes for CATAEGLNTEAFF. This chain joins TRBV9 and TRBJ1-1; a weak D match, TRBD1 (5 bases). Germline V gene data show CDR1 as SGDLS and CDR2 as YYNGEE. The CDR3 runs to 13 residues. V lost 9 bases to trimming and J lost 0 bases, with 12 bases between them.

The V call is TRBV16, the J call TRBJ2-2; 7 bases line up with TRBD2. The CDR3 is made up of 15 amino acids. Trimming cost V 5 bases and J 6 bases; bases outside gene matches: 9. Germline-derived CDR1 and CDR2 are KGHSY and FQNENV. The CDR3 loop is CASSESGAGAGELFF. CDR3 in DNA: TGTGCCAGCAGCGAAAGCGGGGCAGGCGCCGGGGAGCTGTTTTTT. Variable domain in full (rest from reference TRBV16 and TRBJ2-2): GEEVAQTPKHLVRGEGQKAKLYCAPIKGHSYVFWYQQVLKNEFKFLISFQNENVFDETGMPKERFSAKCLPNSPCSLEIQATKLEDSAVYFCASSESGAGAGELFFGEGSRLTVL.

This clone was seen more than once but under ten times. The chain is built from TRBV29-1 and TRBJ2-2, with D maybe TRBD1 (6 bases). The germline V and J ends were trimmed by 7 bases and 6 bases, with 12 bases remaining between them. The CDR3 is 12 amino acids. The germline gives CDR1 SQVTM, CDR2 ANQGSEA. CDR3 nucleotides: TGCAGCGCCCGCCGGACAGCCGGGGAGCTGTTTTTT. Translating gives CSARRTAGELFF.

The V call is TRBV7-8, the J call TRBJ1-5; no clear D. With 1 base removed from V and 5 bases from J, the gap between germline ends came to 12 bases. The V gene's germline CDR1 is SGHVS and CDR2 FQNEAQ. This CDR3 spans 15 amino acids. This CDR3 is CASSLGLSSHQPQHF. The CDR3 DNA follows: TGTGCCAGCAGCTTAGGGCTTTCGTCCCATCAGCCCCAGCATTTT.

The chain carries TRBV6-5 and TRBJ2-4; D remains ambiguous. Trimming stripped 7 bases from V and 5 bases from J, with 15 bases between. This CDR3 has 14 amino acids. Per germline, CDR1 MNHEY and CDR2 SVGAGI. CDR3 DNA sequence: TGTGCCAGCAAGGTTGCGGCAGCTCAAAACATTCAGTACTTC. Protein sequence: CASKVAAAQNIQYF.

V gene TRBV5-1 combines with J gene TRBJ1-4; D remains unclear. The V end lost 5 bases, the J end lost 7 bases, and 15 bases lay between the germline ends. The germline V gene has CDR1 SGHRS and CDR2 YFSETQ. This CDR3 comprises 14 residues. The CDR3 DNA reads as TGCGCCAGCAGACCGGGGAGCGGCGGTGAAAAACTGTTTTTT. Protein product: CASRPGSGGEKLFF.

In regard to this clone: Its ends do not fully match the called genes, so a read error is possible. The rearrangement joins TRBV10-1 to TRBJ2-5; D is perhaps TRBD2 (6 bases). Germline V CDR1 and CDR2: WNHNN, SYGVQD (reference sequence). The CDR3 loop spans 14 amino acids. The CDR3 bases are TGCGCCAGCAGTGCGACGGGGGACCAAAAGACCCAGTACTTC. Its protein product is CASSATGDQKTQYF.

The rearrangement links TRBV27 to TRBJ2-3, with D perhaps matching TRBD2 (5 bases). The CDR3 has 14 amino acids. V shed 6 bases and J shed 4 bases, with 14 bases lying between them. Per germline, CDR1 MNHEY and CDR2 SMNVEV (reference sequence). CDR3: CASRKTSGADTQYF. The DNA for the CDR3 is TGTGCCAGCAGGAAAACTAGTGGGGCAGATACGCAGTATTTT.

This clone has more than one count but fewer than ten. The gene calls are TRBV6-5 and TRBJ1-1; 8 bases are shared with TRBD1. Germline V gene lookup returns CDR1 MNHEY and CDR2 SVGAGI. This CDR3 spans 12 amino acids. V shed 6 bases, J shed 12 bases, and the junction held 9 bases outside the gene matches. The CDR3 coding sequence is TGTGCCAGCAGCCAGGACAGGGTCTCACCTTTCTTT. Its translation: CASSQDRVSPFF.

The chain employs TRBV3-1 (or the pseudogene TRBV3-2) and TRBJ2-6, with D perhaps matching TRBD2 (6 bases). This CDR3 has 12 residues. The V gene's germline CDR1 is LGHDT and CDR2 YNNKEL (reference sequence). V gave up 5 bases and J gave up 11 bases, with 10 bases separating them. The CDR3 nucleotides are TGTGCCAGCAGCGGGGAGGTCTACGTCCTGACTTTC. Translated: CASSGEVYVLTF.

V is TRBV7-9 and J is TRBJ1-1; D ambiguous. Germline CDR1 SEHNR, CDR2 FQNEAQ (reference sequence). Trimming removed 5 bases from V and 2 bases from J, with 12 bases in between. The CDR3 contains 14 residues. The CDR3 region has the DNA TGTGCCAGCAGCAATAGTGGACTCAACACTGAAGCTTTCTTT. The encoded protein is CASSNSGLNTEAFF.

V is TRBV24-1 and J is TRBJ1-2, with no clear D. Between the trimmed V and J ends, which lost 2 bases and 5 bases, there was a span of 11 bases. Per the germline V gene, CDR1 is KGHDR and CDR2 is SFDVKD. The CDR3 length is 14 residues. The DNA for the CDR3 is TGTGCCACCAGTGATTCCGGTACTAGGTATGGCTACACCTTC. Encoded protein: CATSDSGTRYGYTF.

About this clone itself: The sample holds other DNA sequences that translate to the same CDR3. Written as DNA, the CDR3 is TGCAGCGTTGGGGGGGACTATGGCTACACCTTC. It translates to CSVGGDYGYTF. The gene calls are TRBV29-1 and TRBJ1-2; tentative D call: TRBD1 (5 bases). Between the trimmed V and J ends, which lost 4 bases and 3 bases, there was a span of 6 bases. In germline, CDR1 is SQVTM, CDR2 ANQGSEA. The CDR3 is made up of 11 amino acids.

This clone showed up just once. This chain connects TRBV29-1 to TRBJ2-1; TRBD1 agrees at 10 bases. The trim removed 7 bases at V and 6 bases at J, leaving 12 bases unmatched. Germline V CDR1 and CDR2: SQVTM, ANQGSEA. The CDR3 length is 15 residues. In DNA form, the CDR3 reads TGCAGCGGTCTGTACGGGACAGGGGCCATCAATGAGCAGTTCTTC. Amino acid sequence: CSGLYGTGAINEQFF.

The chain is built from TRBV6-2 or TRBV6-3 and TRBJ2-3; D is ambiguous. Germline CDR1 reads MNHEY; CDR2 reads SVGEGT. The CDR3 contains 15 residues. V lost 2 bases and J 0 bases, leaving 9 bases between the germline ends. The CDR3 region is CASSYPAASTDTQYF. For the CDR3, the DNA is TGTGCCAGCAGTTACCCGGCGGCTAGCACAGATACGCAGTATTTT.

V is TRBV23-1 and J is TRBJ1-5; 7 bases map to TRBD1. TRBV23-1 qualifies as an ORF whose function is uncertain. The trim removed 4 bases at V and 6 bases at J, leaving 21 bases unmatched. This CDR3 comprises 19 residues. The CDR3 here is CASSPTRVSGDSFFQPQHF. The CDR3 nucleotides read TGCGCCAGCAGTCCAACCCGGGTATCCGGGGACAGTTTTTTTCAGCCCCAGCATTTT.

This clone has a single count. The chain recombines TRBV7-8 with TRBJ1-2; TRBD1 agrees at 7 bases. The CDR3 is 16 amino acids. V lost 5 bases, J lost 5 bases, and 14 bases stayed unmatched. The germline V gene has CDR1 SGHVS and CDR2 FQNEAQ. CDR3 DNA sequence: TGTGCCAGCAGCCCCACCCTTACAGGGGCGGGGTATGGCTACACCTTC. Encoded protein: CASSPTLTGAGYGYTF.

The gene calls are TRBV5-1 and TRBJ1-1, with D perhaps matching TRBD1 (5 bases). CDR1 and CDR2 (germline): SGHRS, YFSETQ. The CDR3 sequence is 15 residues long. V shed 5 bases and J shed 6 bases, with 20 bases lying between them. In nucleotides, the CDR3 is TGCGCCAGCAGTCCTTCCCCACGGGGGAGGGCTGAAGCTTTCTTT. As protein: CASSPSPRGRAEAFF. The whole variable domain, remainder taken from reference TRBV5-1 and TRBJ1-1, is KAGVTQTPRYLIKTRGQQVTLSCSPISGHRSVSWYQQTPGQGLQFLFEYFSETQRNKGNFPGRFSGRQFSNSRSEMNVSTLELGDSALYLCASSPSPRGRAEAFFGQGTRLTVV.

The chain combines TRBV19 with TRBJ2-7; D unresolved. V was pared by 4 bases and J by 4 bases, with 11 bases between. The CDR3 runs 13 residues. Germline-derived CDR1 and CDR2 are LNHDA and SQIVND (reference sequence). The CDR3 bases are TGTGCCAGTAGTACCACAGCTTTGTACGAGCAGTACTTC. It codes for CASSTTALYEQYF.